One T cell receptor (beta chain) is described in this entry. These data originate in a study of T cell repertoires in cytomegalovirus infection. TCRdb re-analysed the reads in MiXCR, keeping a single row per CDR3 protein. This sample has about 530,000 distinct CDR3 sequences, with 26% found just once. V was trimmed by 0 bases and J by 6 bases, leaving 14 bases between them. The CDR3 has 14 amino acids. Germline loops: CDR1 SQVTM, CDR2 ANQGSEA. The sample comprised PBMCs. This receptor was taken from a human donor in good health (CMV status not recorded). Some clones in this sample may be carry-over from other donors' samples. The gene calls are TRBV29-1 and TRBJ1-2; D possibly corresponds to TRBD1 (5 bases). CDR3 protein: CSVEDRGRLDGYTF. In nucleotides, the CDR3 is TGCAGCGTTGAAGATCGGGGCAGGTTGGATGGCTACACCTTC.